One T cell receptor (beta chain) is described in this entry. This clonotype was observed many times. The antigen it binds to is not known. Within one base of it there is no much larger clone, and no base qualities were kept. The germline V gene supplies CDR1 SGHRS and CDR2 YFSETQ. Spanning cysteine to phenylalanine, the CDR3 consists of 16 amino acids. Only the CDR3 DNA stays, 48 bases, in frame from base 1. Cut back by 3 bases and 4 bases, the V and J ends lie 19 bases apart. TCR cDNA was synthesized by 5'RACE template switching, which introduced a universal primer site and unique molecular identifiers. Priming of cDNA synthesis was performed from both the TCR alpha and TCR beta constant segments. Library amplification used two PCR steps, and the second PCR step added sample barcodes and sequencing adapters. Sequencing of libraries was performed on Illumina HiSeq 2500 (2x100 bp) or NovaSeq (2x150 bp). Per the original workflow: Reads were demultiplexed and collapsed into UMI consensus sequences with MIGEC, and V(D)J alignment was performed with MiXCR. Vaccine-responding clonotypes were identified with edgeR using replicate PBMC samples, with FDR below 0.01 and a log2 fold change above 5 up to day 15 being required. CD4 or CD8 identity was assigned to each bulk clonotype according to whether the clonotype was present at higher abundance in the sequenced CD4 repertoire or the sequenced CD8 repertoire. TCRdb reanalyzed the raw reads on its own, using fastp at Q25 for trimming and MiXCR for clone calling, and kept in-frame beta chains. All rows with the same CDR3 protein become a single entry with the most common DNA and genes. The V and J calls and clone size come from TCRdb's table, not from the authors' own analysis. Recorded for this sample are about 360,000 distinct CDR3 sequences; 6.2% of them occurred a single time. The ten largest clones add up to approximately 15% of the sample.

Sample treatment or condition, as interpreted from the label and publication: live attenuated yellow fever vaccine strain. At each blood-draw timepoint, two biological replicates of bulk PBMCs were collected. PBMCs were isolated from peripheral blood using a standard Ficoll-Paque protocol. TriZol was used to extract RNA from bulk PBMCs, CD4 and CD8 fractions, and dextramer-positive and dextramer-negative fractions. This specimen comes from a study of T cells after yellow fever vaccination (dated by TCRdb to between 2018 and 2021). With regard to the full study: The SMART-Seq v4 Ultra Low Input RNA kit was used to prepare libraries from fractions with low cell numbers. To follow T-cell clones before and after primary and booster YFV17D yellow fever vaccination, bulk TCR alpha and beta repertoires were sequenced over time. Two healthy male donors, one aged 18 to 29 and one aged 30 to 40 years, made up the cohort. Blood was collected at multiple timepoints before and after primary and secondary immunization, and bulk PBMC replicates and cell subsets were isolated. The investigation overall reported the following: A small fraction of clonotypes showed up in both the CD4 and CD8 compartments, probably as a result of convergent recombination. Only a couple of donors were included in the study, so the extent to which the findings can be generalized is limited. Because abundant contaminating clonotypes from the bulk population could be contained in FACS-sorted repertoires, computational filtering was required. After the booster, most clones that had expanded after primary vaccination were detected again (about 97% of CD4 and under 90% of CD8), suggesting broad maintenance of memory. The secondary T-cell response was weaker than the primary response but faster, peaking on day 5 instead of day 15.

This sequence uses TRBV5-1 and TRBJ2-5; no D gene call is confident. The sequencing here drew on PBMCs, taken 5 days after the yellow fever booster vaccination. This TCR was recovered from a man under 40 who received the YFV17D yellow fever vaccine. The CDR3 reads CASSSLHGSGTETQYF. At the DNA level, the sequence is TGCGCCAGCAGCTCCCTACATGGTTCCGGTACAGAGACCCAGTACTTC.